These 8 T cell receptor beta chains were sequenced from one sample in a study of T cells after somatic rescue of genetic block. Profiled with immunoSEQ multiplex PCR; TCRdb holds only in-frame clones, not every one. The table has under 150,000 clones, over 80% seen once. Input material: peripheral blood mononuclear cells (PBMCs). Source of these receptors: a woman aged 18-29 years.

This clone was counted a single time. This chain links TRBV7-8 with TRBJ2-7, with 8 positions matching TRBD1. Germline-derived CDR1 and CDR2 are SGHVS and FQNEAQ. This CDR3 is built from 13 residues. Unmatched junction bases numbered 4, after V lost 3 bases and J lost 6 bases. The CDR3: CASSFQGAGEQYF. In DNA, the CDR3 is TGTGCCAGCAGCTTTCAGGGGGCGGGCGAGCAGTACTTC.

This chain uses TRBV10-3 with TRBJ1-2, with unresolved D. Germline V lookup: CDR1 ENHRY, CDR2 SYGVKD. Trimming removed 5 bases at V and 3 bases at J, with 4 bases between. The CDR3 runs to 11 residues. CDR3 sequence: CAISWDYGYTF. CDR3 sequence (DNA): TGTGCCATCAGTTGGGACTATGGCTACACCTTC.

The chain has TRBV7-6 and TRBJ2-1, with D uncertain. The germline CDR1 and CDR2 sequences are SGHVS and FNYEAQ. The CDR3 is 14 residues long. Trimming left V 2 bases short and J 4 bases short, with 9 bases between. CDR3 loop: CASSLSDGYNEQFF. The CDR3 DNA sequence: TGTGCCAGCAGCTTATCGGACGGGTACAATGAGCAGTTCTTC.

This chain uses TRBV7-2 with TRBJ1-6; no reliable D call. The V gene's germline CDR1 is SGHTA and CDR2 FQGNSA. The germline V and J ends were trimmed by 2 bases and 6 bases, with 14 bases remaining between them. This CDR3 region has 16 residues. CDR3 nucleotides: TGTGCCAGCAGCTTAATCACAGCGCATTTTAATTCACCCCTCCACTTT. It specifies CASSLITAHFNSPLHF.

The V and J genes are TRBV7-8 and TRBJ1-2; 8 positions agree with TRBD1. V was clipped by 4 bases and J by 7 bases; unmatched bases: 8. Germline assignment: CDR1 SGHVS and CDR2 FQNEAQ. CDR3 length: 14 residues. The chain's CDR3 is CASSSEPGGGGYTF. CDR3 nucleotide sequence: TGTGCCAGCAGCTCGGAGCCAGGGGGCGGTGGCTACACCTTC. Combining the CDR3 with reference TRBV7-8 and TRBJ1-2 gives the whole variable domain GAGVSQSPRYKVAKRGQDVALRCDPISGHVSLFWYQQALGQGPEFLTYFQNEAQLDKSGLPSDRFFAERPEGSVSTLKIQRTQQEDSAVYLCASSSEPGGGGYTFGSGTRLTVV.

The V call is TRBV4-3, the J call TRBJ1-1; TRBD1 aligns across 9 bases. J was trimmed by 6 bases and V by 0 bases; bases with no gene match: 14. The CDR3 has 18 residues. Looked up from germline, CDR1 is LGHNA and CDR2 is YSLEER. CDR3 bases: TGCGCCAGCAGCCAAGAGAGCCCCGTCTTCGACAGGGGGGCTGAAGCTTTCTTT. As protein: CASSQESPVFDRGAEAFF.

This sequence joins TRBV9 and TRBJ2-3; weak D call: TRBD2 (5 bases). The CDR3 has 15 residues. CDR1 is SGDLS, CDR2 YYNGEE, per germline. V was clipped by 0 bases and J by 4 bases, with 12 bases between them. CDR3 coding DNA: TGTGCCAGCAGCGTAGCCGGACTGGCGGCAGATACGCAGTATTTT. Protein product: CASSVAGLAADTQYF. The full variable domain, its missing parts supplied by reference TRBV9 and TRBJ2-3, is DSGVTQTPKHLITATGQRVTLRCSPRSGDLSVYWYQQSLDQGLQFLIQYYNGEERAKGNILERFSAQQFPDLHSELNLSSLELGDSALYFCASSVAGLAADTQYFGPGTRLTVL.

This chain uses TRBV25-1 with TRBJ1-5; 7 bases fit TRBD1. The V gene end was trimmed by 4 bases and the J gene end by 4 bases; junction bases not matched to a gene: 4. CDR3 length equals 14 residues. Germline CDR1 is MGHDK and CDR2 is SYGVNS. Here the CDR3 DNA reads TGTGCCAGCAGTGTCAGGGGGGCGAATCAGCCCCAGCATTTT. Encoded protein: CASSVRGANQPQHF.